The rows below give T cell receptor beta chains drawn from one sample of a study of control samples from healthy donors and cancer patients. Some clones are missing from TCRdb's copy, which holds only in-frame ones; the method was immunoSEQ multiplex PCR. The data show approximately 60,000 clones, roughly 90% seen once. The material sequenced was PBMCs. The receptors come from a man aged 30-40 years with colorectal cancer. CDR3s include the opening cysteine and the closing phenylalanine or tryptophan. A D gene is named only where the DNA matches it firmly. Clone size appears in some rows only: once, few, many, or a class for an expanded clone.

CDR3aa: CASSFGQPVNTEAFF; CDR3nt: TGCGCCAGCAGCTTTGGGCAACCGGTGAACACTGAAGCTTTCTTT; v_gene: TRBV5-1; d_gene: .; abundance: .; j_gene: TRBJ1-1
CDR3aa: CASSEFLRGAFF; CDR3nt: TGTGCCAGCAGTGAATTTCTCCGGGGGGCTTTCTTT; v_gene: TRBV6-1; d_gene: .; abundance: .; j_gene: TRBJ1-1
CDR3aa: CASSQISGNEKLFF; CDR3nt: TGCGCCAGCAGCCAGATTTCGGGCAATGAAAAACTGTTTTTT; v_gene: TRBV4-3; d_gene: .; abundance: .; j_gene: TRBJ1-4
CDR3aa: CASSYAGGLTEAFF; CDR3nt: TGTGCCAGCAGTTACGCAGGGGGCTTGACTGAAGCTTTCTTT; v_gene: TRBV6-6; d_gene: TRBD1; abundance: .; j_gene: TRBJ1-1
CDR3aa: CSATRGRSNTEAFF; CDR3nt: TGCAGCGCCACCCGGGGCCGGTCGAACACTGAAGCTTTCTTT; v_gene: TRBV29-1; d_gene: .; abundance: .; j_gene: TRBJ1-1
CDR3aa: CASSLGTGGVIDTEAFF; CDR3nt: TGTGCCAGCAGCCTAGGGACAGGGGGCGTAATTGACACTGAAGCTTTCTTT; v_gene: TRBV5-4; d_gene: TRBD1; abundance: once; j_gene: TRBJ1-1
CDR3aa: CASSIPQGALDQPQHF; CDR3nt: TGTGCCAGTAGTATCCCACAGGGGGCGCTTGATCAGCCCCAGCATTTT; v_gene: TRBV19; d_gene: TRBD1; abundance: .; j_gene: TRBJ1-5
CDR3aa: CASSSGAVWNTEAFF; CDR3nt: TGTGCCAGCAGCTCGGGGGCGGTATGGAACACTGAAGCTTTCTTT; v_gene: TRBV5-4; d_gene: .; abundance: .; j_gene: TRBJ1-1
CDR3aa: CAWSATGVYGYTF; CDR3nt: TGTGCCTGGAGTGCCACAGGGGTCTATGGCTACACCTTC; v_gene: TRBV30; d_gene: TRBD1; abundance: .; j_gene: TRBJ1-2
CDR3aa: CASSSKNRGPGNTIYF; CDR3nt: TGTGCCAGCAGCTCGAAGAACAGGGGGCCAGGAAACACCATATATTTT; v_gene: TRBV5-4; d_gene: TRBD1; abundance: once; j_gene: TRBJ1-3
CDR3aa: CASSLGAGSTGELFF; CDR3nt: TGTGCCAGCAGCTTAGGGGCGGGGAGCACCGGGGAGCTGTTTTTT; v_gene: TRBV7-8; d_gene: .; abundance: .; j_gene: TRBJ2-2
CDR3aa: CASSEGFRDTEAFF; CDR3nt: TGTGCCAGCAGTGAAGGGTTTAGGGACACTGAAGCTTTCTTT; v_gene: TRBV6-1; d_gene: .; abundance: few; j_gene: TRBJ1-1
CDR3aa: CASSEYGQIFFSGNTIYF; CDR3nt: TGTGCCAGCAGTGAATACGGGCAGATCTTTTTCTCTGGAAACACCATATATTTT; v_gene: TRBV6-1; d_gene: .; abundance: few; j_gene: TRBJ1-3
CDR3aa: CASSFFGAGELFF; CDR3nt: TGTGCCAGCAGTTTCTTCGGGGCCGGGGAGCTGTTTTTT; v_gene: TRBV12-3/TRBV12-4; d_gene: .; abundance: .; j_gene: TRBJ2-2
CDR3aa: CASSLDRHEQFF; CDR3nt: TGTGCCAGCAGCCTAGATCGGCATGAGCAGTTCTTC; v_gene: TRBV7-8; d_gene: .; abundance: .; j_gene: TRBJ2-1
CDR3aa: CASSVGPDNSPLHF; CDR3nt: TGTGCCAGCAGCGTGGGTCCGGATAATTCACCCCTCCACTTT; v_gene: TRBV9; d_gene: .; abundance: .; j_gene: TRBJ1-6
CDR3aa: CASSSSSDGPYGYTF; CDR3nt: TGTGCCAGCAGCTCATCCTCGGACGGTCCCTATGGCTACACCTTC; v_gene: TRBV7-2; d_gene: .; abundance: .; j_gene: TRBJ1-2
CDR3aa: CAWSTGVSSYNEQFF; CDR3nt: TGTGCCTGGAGTACAGGGGTCAGCTCCTACAATGAGCAGTTCTTC; v_gene: TRBV30; d_gene: TRBD1; abundance: .; j_gene: TRBJ2-1
CDR3aa: CASSLEVGTYNSPLHF; CDR3nt: TGTGCCAGCAGCCTAGAAGTCGGCACCTATAATTCACCCCTCCACTTT; v_gene: TRBV14; d_gene: .; abundance: .; j_gene: TRBJ1-6
CDR3aa: CAWRAGGAGNEQFF; CDR3nt: TGTGCCTGGAGGGCAGGGGGCGCGGGGAATGAGCAGTTCTTC; v_gene: TRBV30; d_gene: TRBD1; abundance: .; j_gene: TRBJ2-1
CDR3aa: CASSPGQGIYNEQFF; CDR3nt: TGTGCCAGCAGTCCCGGACAGGGTATCTACAATGAGCAGTTCTTC; v_gene: TRBV6-2/TRBV6-3; d_gene: TRBD1; abundance: .; j_gene: TRBJ2-1
CDR3aa: CASSPRGDTQYF; CDR3nt: TGTGCCAGCAGCCCTCGAGGGGATACGCAGTATTTT; v_gene: TRBV3-1/TRBV3-2; d_gene: .; abundance: .; j_gene: TRBJ2-3
CDR3aa: CASSPQGVNTEAFF; CDR3nt: TGTGCCAGCAGCCCCCAAGGGGTTAACACTGAAGCTTTCTTT; v_gene: TRBV7-2; d_gene: .; abundance: .; j_gene: TRBJ1-1
CDR3aa: CASSSRQGNEAFF; CDR3nt: TGTGCCAGCAGTTCCCGACAGGGGAATGAAGCTTTCTTT; v_gene: TRBV6-5; d_gene: TRBD1; abundance: .; j_gene: TRBJ1-1
CDR3aa: CASSKVSSGWVETQYF; CDR3nt: TGTGCCAGCAGCAAAGTGAGTAGCGGGTGGGTAGAGACCCAGTACTTC; v_gene: TRBV21-1; d_gene: .; abundance: .; j_gene: TRBJ2-5
CDR3aa: CAWSGISYEQYF; CDR3nt: TGTGCCTGGAGTGGGATCTCCTACGAGCAGTACTTC; v_gene: TRBV30; d_gene: .; abundance: .; j_gene: TRBJ2-7
CDR3aa: CASSSPQVPDRSYGYTF; CDR3nt: TGTGCCAGCAGCTCCCCACAGGTCCCCGACCGTTCCTATGGCTACACCTTC; v_gene: TRBV7-9; d_gene: .; abundance: .; j_gene: TRBJ1-2
CDR3aa: CASSSLIQGKSYGYTF; CDR3nt: TGTGCCAGCAGTTCCCTTATCCAGGGGAAAAGCTATGGCTACACCTTC; v_gene: TRBV6-6; d_gene: .; abundance: .; j_gene: TRBJ1-2
CDR3aa: CASSEAEGSATNEKLFF; CDR3nt: TGTGCCAGCAGTGAAGCTGAAGGGAGTGCAACTAATGAAAAACTGTTTTTT; v_gene: TRBV6-1; d_gene: .; abundance: once; j_gene: TRBJ1-4
CDR3aa: CASSPRGAGADYNEQFF; CDR3nt: TGTGCCAGCAGCCCCAGGGGAGCGGGGGCAGATTACAATGAGCAGTTCTTC; v_gene: TRBV3-1/TRBV3-2; d_gene: TRBD2; abundance: .; j_gene: TRBJ2-1
CDR3aa: CASSSLGVNTEAFF; CDR3nt: TGTGCCAGCAGCTCACTGGGAGTTAACACTGAAGCTTTCTTT; v_gene: TRBV7-2; d_gene: .; abundance: .; j_gene: TRBJ1-1
CDR3aa: CASSYRDSSYEQYF; CDR3nt: TGTGCCAGCAGTTACAGGGACAGCTCCTACGAGCAGTACTTC; v_gene: TRBV6-2/TRBV6-3; d_gene: TRBD1; abundance: .; j_gene: TRBJ2-7
CDR3aa: CASSLITLHEAFF; CDR3nt: TGTGCCAGCAGCTTAATTACCCTACATGAAGCTTTCTTT; v_gene: TRBV13; d_gene: .; abundance: .; j_gene: TRBJ1-1
CDR3aa: CATSDIMTSGATNEQFF; CDR3nt: TGTGCCACCAGTGACATCATGACTAGCGGGGCGACTAATGAGCAGTTCTTC; v_gene: TRBV24-1; d_gene: TRBD2; abundance: .; j_gene: TRBJ2-1
CDR3aa: CASSSGGMNTEAFF; CDR3nt: TGTGCCAGCAGCTCGGGGGGGATGAACACTGAAGCTTTCTTT; v_gene: TRBV7-2; d_gene: .; abundance: .; j_gene: TRBJ1-1
CDR3aa: CASRNTASRTEAFF; CDR3nt: TGTGCCAGCAGGAACACGGCTTCAAGGACTGAAGCTTTCTTT; v_gene: TRBV25-1; d_gene: .; abundance: .; j_gene: TRBJ1-1
CDR3aa: CASSGAYYEQYF; CDR3nt: TGCGCCAGCAGCGGGGCCTACTACGAGCAGTACTTC; v_gene: TRBV10-2; d_gene: .; abundance: .; j_gene: TRBJ2-7
CDR3aa: CASTRESTGELFF; CDR3nt: TGTGCCAGCACACGGGAAAGCACCGGGGAGCTGTTTTTT; v_gene: TRBV6-5; d_gene: .; abundance: .; j_gene: TRBJ2-2
CDR3aa: CASVRDRGNSNQPQHF; CDR3nt: TGCGCCAGCGTCCGGGACAGGGGTAATAGCAATCAGCCCCAGCATTTT; v_gene: TRBV10-1; d_gene: TRBD1; abundance: .; j_gene: TRBJ1-5
CDR3aa: CASSMRGQIIMNTEAFF; CDR3nt: TGTGCCAGTAGTATGCGGGGACAGATAATCATGAACACTGAAGCTTTCTTT; v_gene: TRBV19; d_gene: TRBD1; abundance: .; j_gene: TRBJ1-1
CDR3aa: CASSSGGGLSYEQYF; CDR3nt: TGTGCCAGCAGTTCAGGGGGGGGCCTCTCCTACGAGCAGTACTTC; v_gene: TRBV6-2/TRBV6-3; d_gene: .; abundance: .; j_gene: TRBJ2-7
CDR3aa: CASKSLGRGGNQPQHF; CDR3nt: TGTGCCAGCAAGTCCTTGGGCAGAGGGGGCAATCAGCCCCAGCATTTT; v_gene: TRBV27; d_gene: .; abundance: .; j_gene: TRBJ1-5
CDR3aa: CASSLGGLVLITDTQYF; CDR3nt: TGTGCCAGCAGCTTAGGGGGACTAGTACTTATCACAGATACGCAGTATTTT; v_gene: TRBV7-2; d_gene: TRBD2; abundance: .; j_gene: TRBJ2-3
CDR3aa: CASSLGQLEAFF; CDR3nt: TGTGCCAGCAGCTTAGGACAGCTTGAAGCTTTCTTT; v_gene: TRBV11-2; d_gene: .; abundance: once; j_gene: TRBJ1-1
CDR3aa: CASSLTLYGYTF; CDR3nt: TGTGCCAGCAGCTTAACCCTCTATGGCTACACCTTC; v_gene: TRBV7-2; d_gene: .; abundance: .; j_gene: TRBJ1-2
CDR3aa: CASSLVQAERYGYTF; CDR3nt: TGTGCCAGCAGCTTAGTACAGGCTGAACGGTATGGCTACACCTTC; v_gene: TRBV7-9; d_gene: .; abundance: .; j_gene: TRBJ1-2
CDR3aa: CASIETRQGNEKLFF; CDR3nt: TGTGCCAGCATCGAAACGAGACAGGGGAATGAAAAACTGTTTTTT; v_gene: TRBV21-1; d_gene: .; abundance: .; j_gene: TRBJ1-4
CDR3aa: CAWDYNSPLHF; CDR3nt: TGTGCCTGGGACTATAATTCACCCCTCCACTTT; v_gene: TRBV30; d_gene: .; abundance: .; j_gene: TRBJ1-6
CDR3aa: CASSLGGPGGYTF; CDR3nt: TGTGCCAGCAGCTTAGGAGGGCCTGGTGGCTACACCTTC; v_gene: TRBV7-9; d_gene: .; abundance: .; j_gene: TRBJ1-2
CDR3aa: CASSLGQEADTQYF; CDR3nt: TGTGCCAGCAGTTTGGGACAGGAGGCAGATACGCAGTATTTT; v_gene: TRBV6-6; d_gene: TRBD1; abundance: .; j_gene: TRBJ2-3
CDR3aa: CASSPRQGGGDTQYF; CDR3nt: TGTGCCAGCAGCCCTAGACAGGGGGGGGGAGATACGCAGTATTTT; v_gene: TRBV27; d_gene: TRBD1; abundance: .; j_gene: TRBJ2-3
CDR3aa: CASSLTSGGAGTDTQYF; CDR3nt: TGCGCCAGCAGCTTGACTAGCGGGGGGGCCGGCACAGATACGCAGTATTTT; v_gene: TRBV5-1; d_gene: TRBD2; abundance: .; j_gene: TRBJ2-3
CDR3aa: CAISVISLGYPGELFF; CDR3nt: TGTGCCATCAGTGTAATATCCCTGGGTTATCCGGGGGAGCTGTTTTTT; v_gene: TRBV10-3; d_gene: .; abundance: .; j_gene: TRBJ2-2
CDR3aa: CASSSWWRGTDTQYF; CDR3nt: TGTGCCAGCAGCTCATGGTGGCGGGGGACAGATACGCAGTATTTT; v_gene: TRBV11-2; d_gene: TRBD2; abundance: .; j_gene: TRBJ2-3
CDR3aa: CASSLRQGSTGELFF; CDR3nt: TGCGCCAGCAGCTTGAGGCAGGGAAGCACCGGGGAGCTGTTTTTT; v_gene: TRBV5-1; d_gene: .; abundance: .; j_gene: TRBJ2-2
CDR3aa: CASSLVGQGYGYTF; CDR3nt: TGTGCCAGCAGCTTAGTAGGGCAGGGCTATGGCTACACCTTC; v_gene: TRBV7-2; d_gene: .; abundance: .; j_gene: TRBJ1-2